The source of this TCR beta chain is a study of cytomegalovirus exposure and HLA in healthy donors. Study outcomes and limitations: There were some public TCRs occurring in many donors, but most TCR sequences were rare.

PCR was performed using 60 Vbeta and 13 Jbeta primers. Clones were sequenced by immunoSEQ multiplex PCR, and TCRdb holds only the in-frame ones, with some missing. The sample comprises about 200,000 clones, around 80% of which are singletons, and about 1.7% rests with the top ten. V lost 6 bases to trimming and J lost 3 bases, with 12 bases between them. The CDR3 totals 14 residues. Germline V gives CDR1 MNHEY, CDR2 SMNVEV (reference sequence). About this clone itself: Antigen specificity is unknown.

V and J are TRBV27 and TRBJ1-5, with a weak D call TRBD1 (5 bases). The source is a middle-aged man in good health and CMV-seronegative. Material for sequencing was PBMCs. Written as DNA, the CDR3 is TGTGCCAGCAGAGGCGACAGTAACAATCAGCCCCAGCATTTT. Encoded protein: CASRGDSNNQPQHF.